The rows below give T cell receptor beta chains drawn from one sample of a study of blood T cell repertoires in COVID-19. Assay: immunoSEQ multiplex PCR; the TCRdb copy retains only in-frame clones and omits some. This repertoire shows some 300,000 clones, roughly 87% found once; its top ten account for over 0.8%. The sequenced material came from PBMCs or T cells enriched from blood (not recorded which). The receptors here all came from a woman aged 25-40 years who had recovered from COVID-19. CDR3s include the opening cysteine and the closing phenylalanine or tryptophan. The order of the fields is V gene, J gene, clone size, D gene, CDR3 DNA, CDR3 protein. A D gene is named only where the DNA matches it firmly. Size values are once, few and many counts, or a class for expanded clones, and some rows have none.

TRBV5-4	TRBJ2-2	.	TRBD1	TGTGCCAGCAGCCAGGGACAGGGGGCAGGAACCGGGGAGCTGTTTTTT	CASSQGQGAGTGELFF
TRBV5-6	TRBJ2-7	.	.	TGTGCCAGCAGTCCTCCGGCATTGGATCAGGGTGACTACGAGCAGTACTTC	CASSPPALDQGDYEQYF
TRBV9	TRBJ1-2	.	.	TGTGCCAGCAGCGTAGTATCGCGAGTATCTAACTATGGCTACACCTTC	CASSVVSRVSNYGYTF
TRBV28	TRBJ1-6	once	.	TGTGCCAGCAGTTTGAGGGGGATGAGCTCCTATAATTCACCCCTCCACTTT	CASSLRGMSSYNSPLHF
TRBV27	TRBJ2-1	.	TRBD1	TGTGCCAGCAGTATTGAAGGGGGCCGGGGCAGCAATGAGCAGTTCTTC	CASSIEGGRGSNEQFF
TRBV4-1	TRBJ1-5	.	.	TGCGCCAGCAGCCAAGAGTCAATTAGCAATCAGCCCCAGCATTTT	CASSQESISNQPQHF
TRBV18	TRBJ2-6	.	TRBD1	TGTGCCAGCTCACCGGACAGGGGTTACTCTGGGGCCAACGTCCTGACTTTC	CASSPDRGYSGANVLTF
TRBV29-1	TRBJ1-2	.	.	TGCAGCGTCCGACGGGGGGCGGGCGCCTTAACGACCTATGGCTACACCTTC	CSVRRGAGALTTYGYTF
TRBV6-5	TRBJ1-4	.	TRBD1	TGTGCCAGCAGTTACAGGGACAGGGGTGAAAAACTGTTTTTT	CASSYRDRGEKLFF
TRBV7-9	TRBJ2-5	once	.	TGTGCCAGCAGCTTAGGAGGTTGGGAGACCCAGTACTTC	CASSLGGWETQYF
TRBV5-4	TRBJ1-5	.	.	TGTGCCAGCAGCTTGGGGGGATGGGGGGGCAATCAGCCCCAGCATTTT	CASSLGGWGGNQPQHF
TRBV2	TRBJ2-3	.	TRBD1	TGTGCCAGCAGTGAAGGGGGACAGGGTGGGCTCACAGATACGCAGTATTTT	CASSEGGQGGLTDTQYF
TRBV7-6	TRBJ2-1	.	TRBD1	TGTGCCAGCAGCCGACGACAGGGGGCAGCCTACAATGAGCAGTTCTTC	CASSRRQGAAYNEQFF
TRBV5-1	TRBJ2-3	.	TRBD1	TGCGCCAGCAGCTGGAAGGACAGGGCTCCCCGAGATACGCAGTATTTT	CASSWKDRAPRDTQYF
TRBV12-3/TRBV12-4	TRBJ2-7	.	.	TGTGCCAGCAGTTTTGACTCCTCCTACGAGCAGTACTTC	CASSFDSSYEQYF
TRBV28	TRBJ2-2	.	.	TGTGCCAGCAGTTTAAGGAGCGGGCTGAACACCGGGGAGCTGTTTTTT	CASSLRSGLNTGELFF
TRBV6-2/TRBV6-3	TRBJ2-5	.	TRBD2	TGTGCCAGCAGCAGAGGACTAGCGAGGGAGACCCAGTACTTC	CASSRGLARETQYF
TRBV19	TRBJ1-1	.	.	TGTGCCAGTAGACAAGGGGGGGGACGGACTGAAGCTTTCTTT	CASRQGGGRTEAFF
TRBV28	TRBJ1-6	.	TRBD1	TGTGCCAGCAGTCCAGGGGGTAGCTCCTATAATTCACCCCTCCACTTT	CASSPGGSSYNSPLHF
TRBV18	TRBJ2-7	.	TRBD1	TGTGCCAGCTCACCGGTGGACAGGGGCGAGCAGTACTTC	CASSPVDRGEQYF
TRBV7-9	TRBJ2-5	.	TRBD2	TGTGCCAGCAGCCCCCCCCAGCGGGGGACCCAAGAGACCCAGTACTTC	CASSPPQRGTQETQYF
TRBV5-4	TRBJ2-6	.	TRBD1	TGTGCCAGCAGCCCGGGACAGGCGGGAGGGGCCAACGTCCTGACTTTC	CASSPGQAGGANVLTF
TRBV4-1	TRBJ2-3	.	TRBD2	TGCGCCAGCAGCCAAGACTTCCTAGCGGGGGCCACAGATACGCAGTATTTT	CASSQDFLAGATDTQYF
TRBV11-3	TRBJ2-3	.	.	TGTGCCAGCAGCTTTAGCGCCAAGGATACGCAGTATTTT	CASSFSAKDTQYF
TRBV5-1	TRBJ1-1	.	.	TGCGCCAGCAGCTTGGGCGGGGATATTACTGAAGCTTTCTTT	CASSLGGDITEAFF
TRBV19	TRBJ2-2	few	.	TGTGCCAGTAGTATTGCGGGGTCCGGGGAGCTGTTTTTT	CASSIAGSGELFF
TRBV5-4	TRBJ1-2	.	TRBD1	TGTGCCAGCAGCCGACCAGGGACAGGGTATGGCTACACCTTC	CASSRPGTGYGYTF
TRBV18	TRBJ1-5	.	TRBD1	TGTGCCAGCTCCCCAGGGGGGAATCAGCCCCAGCATTTT	CASSPGGNQPQHF
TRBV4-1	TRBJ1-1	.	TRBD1	TGCGCCAGCAGCCACCGCCGACAGGGAATGAACACTGAAGCTTTCTTT	CASSHRRQGMNTEAFF
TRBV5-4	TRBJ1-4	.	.	TGTGCCAGCGCCGAGGCGGGGGCTGCTAATGAAAAACTGTTTTTT	CASAEAGAANEKLFF
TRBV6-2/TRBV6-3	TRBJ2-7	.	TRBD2	TGTGCCAGCAGTTACGGGGGGGTAGCCTACGAGCAGTACTTC	CASSYGGVAYEQYF
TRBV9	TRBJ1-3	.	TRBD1	TGTGCCAGCAGCGTAGAGACAGGGACTGGAAACACCATATATTTT	CASSVETGTGNTIYF
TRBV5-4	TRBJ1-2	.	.	TGTGCCAGCAGCTTGGAGGTGTCAGGAAACTATGGCTACACCTTC	CASSLEVSGNYGYTF
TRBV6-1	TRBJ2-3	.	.	TGTGCCAGCAGTGAACAACAGGCCTCAGATACGCAGTATTTT	CASSEQQASDTQYF
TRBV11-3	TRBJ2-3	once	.	TGTGCCAGCAGCTTAGGCGACAGACCAGATACGCAGTATTTT	CASSLGDRPDTQYF
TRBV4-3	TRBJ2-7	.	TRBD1	TGCGCCAGCAGCCAAGGAACGGGACAGGGGTACGAGCAGTACTTC	CASSQGTGQGYEQYF
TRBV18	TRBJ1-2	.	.	TGTGCCAGCTCACCCCAGGGTAGAAACTATGGCTACACCTTC	CASSPQGRNYGYTF
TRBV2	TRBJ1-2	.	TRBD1	TGTGCCAGCACTTTCCGACCGGGACAGGGGGGGAATGGCTACACCTTC	CASTFRPGQGGNGYTF
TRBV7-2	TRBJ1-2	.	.	TGTGCCAGCAGCTTAGGGACGGGATATGGCTACACCTTC	CASSLGTGYGYTF
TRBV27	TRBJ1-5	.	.	TGTGCCAGCAGCCGATATCCCGGGAGCTATCAGCCCCAGCATTTT	CASSRYPGSYQPQHF
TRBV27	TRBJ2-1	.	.	TGTGCCAGCAGCTTTGATACAGGGAGTTGGGACAATGAGCAGTTCTTC	CASSFDTGSWDNEQFF
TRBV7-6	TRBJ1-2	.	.	TGTGCCAGCAGCCAAACCCGAGGACAGTTCAGTGGCTACACCTTC	CASSQTRGQFSGYTF
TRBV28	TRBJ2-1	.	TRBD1	TGTGCCAGCAGGTACCGGGACAGTGGATTTGGCGAGCAGTTCTTC	CASRYRDSGFGEQFF
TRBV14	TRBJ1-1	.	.	TGTGCCAGCAGCCCGGAGGCACTCAGAACCACTGAAGCTTTCTTT	CASSPEALRTTEAFF
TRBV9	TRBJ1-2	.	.	TGTGCCAGCAGCGTAGCTGGGGGCCAAGGCTATGGCTACACCTTC	CASSVAGGQGYGYTF
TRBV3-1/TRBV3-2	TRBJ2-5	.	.	TGTGCCAGCAGTTGGAGGGGACTCGGGGCGGCCCAGTACTTC	CASSWRGLGAAQYF
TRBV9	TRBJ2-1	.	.	TGTGCCAGCAGCGTGGACAGAGCCTACAATGAGCAGTTCTTC	CASSVDRAYNEQFF
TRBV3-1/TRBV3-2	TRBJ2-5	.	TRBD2	TGTGCCAGCAGCCAAGAGCTAGCGGGGGACCGCAGTCTGACCCAGTACTTC	CASSQELAGDRSLTQYF
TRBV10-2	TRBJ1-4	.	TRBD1	TGCGCCAGCAGTGAGTGGCGGACAGGGGGCGATGAAAAACTGTTTTTT	CASSEWRTGGDEKLFF
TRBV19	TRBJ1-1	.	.	TGTGCCAGTAGTATATCTGTAATGGTGCGGGCTTTCTTT	CASSISVMVRAFF
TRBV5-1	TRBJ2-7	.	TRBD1	TGCGCCAGCAGCCTCAGGGGGTCCGAGCAGTACTTC	CASSLRGSEQYF
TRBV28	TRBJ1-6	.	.	TGTGCCATCCTTGGAATTGGCAGGGGTTCTAATTCACCCCTCCACTTT	CAILGIGRGSNSPLHF
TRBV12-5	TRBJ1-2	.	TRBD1	TGTGCTAGTGGTTTAAATGCAGGGGGCGCCTACTATGGCTACACCTTC	CASGLNAGGAYYGYTF
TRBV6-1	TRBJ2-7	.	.	TGTGCCAGCAGTGACCGGGCTAGCGCCTACGAGCAGTACTTC	CASSDRASAYEQYF
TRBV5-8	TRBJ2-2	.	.	TGTGCCAGCAGCTTGGTACAGGGAAACACCGGGGAGCTGTTTTTT	CASSLVQGNTGELFF
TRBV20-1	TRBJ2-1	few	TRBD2	TGCAGTGCTAGTCAGCCTAGCGGGGCCCCCCCCTACAATGAGCAGTTCTTC	CSASQPSGAPPYNEQFF
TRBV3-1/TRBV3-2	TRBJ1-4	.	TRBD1	TGTGCCAGCAGCCAGGGGTTGGGGACAGGGAATGAAAAACTGTTTTTT	CASSQGLGTGNEKLFF
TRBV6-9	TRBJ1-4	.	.	TGTGCCAGCAGGAGGGGGGAAAAACTGTTTTTT	CASRRGEKLFF